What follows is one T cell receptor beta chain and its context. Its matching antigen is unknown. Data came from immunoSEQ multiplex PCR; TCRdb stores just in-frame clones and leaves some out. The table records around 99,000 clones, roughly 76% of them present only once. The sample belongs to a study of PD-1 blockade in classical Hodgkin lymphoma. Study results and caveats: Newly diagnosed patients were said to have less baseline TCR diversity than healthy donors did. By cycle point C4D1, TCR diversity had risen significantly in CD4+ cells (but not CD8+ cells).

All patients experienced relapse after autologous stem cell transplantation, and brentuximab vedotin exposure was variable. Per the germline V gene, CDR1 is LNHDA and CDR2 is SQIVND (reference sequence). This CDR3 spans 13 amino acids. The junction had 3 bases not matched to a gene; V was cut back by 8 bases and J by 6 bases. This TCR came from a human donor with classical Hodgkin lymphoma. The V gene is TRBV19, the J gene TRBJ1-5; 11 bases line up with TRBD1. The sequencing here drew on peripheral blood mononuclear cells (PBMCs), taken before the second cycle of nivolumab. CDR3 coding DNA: TGTGCCAGTGGACAGGGGGCTTTTCAGCCCCAGCATTTT. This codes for CASGQGAFQPQHF.